Included here is one TCR beta chain sequence, with context. No antigen is known for it. This sample also contains other DNA sequences that code for the same CDR3. Every bit of the isolated RNA underwent reverse transcription, so sequencing read expressed TCRB transcripts. The method was immunoSEQ multiplex PCR; TCRdb's version includes in-frame clones alone and lacks a portion of them. Here the sample spans around 350,000 clones, around 12% being singletons. This sample is drawn from a study of beta chain features in type 1 diabetes. Looking at the study overall: Across every sample, almost 110,000,000 sorted cells were examined in total. Study results and limitations: Within each of all four CD4+ subsets, Type 1 diabetes patients had TCRB CDR3s that were moderately but significantly shorter.

The CDR3 has 14 amino acids. J was trimmed by 7 bases and V by 3 bases; bases with no gene match: 4. From germline, CDR1 is KGHSH and CDR2 LQKENI. The sequenced sample consisted of naive CD4+ T cells from blood. The J gene is TRBJ2-1, the V gene TRBV18; TRBD1 matches at 9 bases. The source of this sequence is a man between 18 and 35 years old in good health. CDR3 sequence: CASSPRDRVNEQFF. DNA for the CDR3: TGTGCCAGCTCACCCCGGGACAGGGTGAATGAGCAGTTCTTC.